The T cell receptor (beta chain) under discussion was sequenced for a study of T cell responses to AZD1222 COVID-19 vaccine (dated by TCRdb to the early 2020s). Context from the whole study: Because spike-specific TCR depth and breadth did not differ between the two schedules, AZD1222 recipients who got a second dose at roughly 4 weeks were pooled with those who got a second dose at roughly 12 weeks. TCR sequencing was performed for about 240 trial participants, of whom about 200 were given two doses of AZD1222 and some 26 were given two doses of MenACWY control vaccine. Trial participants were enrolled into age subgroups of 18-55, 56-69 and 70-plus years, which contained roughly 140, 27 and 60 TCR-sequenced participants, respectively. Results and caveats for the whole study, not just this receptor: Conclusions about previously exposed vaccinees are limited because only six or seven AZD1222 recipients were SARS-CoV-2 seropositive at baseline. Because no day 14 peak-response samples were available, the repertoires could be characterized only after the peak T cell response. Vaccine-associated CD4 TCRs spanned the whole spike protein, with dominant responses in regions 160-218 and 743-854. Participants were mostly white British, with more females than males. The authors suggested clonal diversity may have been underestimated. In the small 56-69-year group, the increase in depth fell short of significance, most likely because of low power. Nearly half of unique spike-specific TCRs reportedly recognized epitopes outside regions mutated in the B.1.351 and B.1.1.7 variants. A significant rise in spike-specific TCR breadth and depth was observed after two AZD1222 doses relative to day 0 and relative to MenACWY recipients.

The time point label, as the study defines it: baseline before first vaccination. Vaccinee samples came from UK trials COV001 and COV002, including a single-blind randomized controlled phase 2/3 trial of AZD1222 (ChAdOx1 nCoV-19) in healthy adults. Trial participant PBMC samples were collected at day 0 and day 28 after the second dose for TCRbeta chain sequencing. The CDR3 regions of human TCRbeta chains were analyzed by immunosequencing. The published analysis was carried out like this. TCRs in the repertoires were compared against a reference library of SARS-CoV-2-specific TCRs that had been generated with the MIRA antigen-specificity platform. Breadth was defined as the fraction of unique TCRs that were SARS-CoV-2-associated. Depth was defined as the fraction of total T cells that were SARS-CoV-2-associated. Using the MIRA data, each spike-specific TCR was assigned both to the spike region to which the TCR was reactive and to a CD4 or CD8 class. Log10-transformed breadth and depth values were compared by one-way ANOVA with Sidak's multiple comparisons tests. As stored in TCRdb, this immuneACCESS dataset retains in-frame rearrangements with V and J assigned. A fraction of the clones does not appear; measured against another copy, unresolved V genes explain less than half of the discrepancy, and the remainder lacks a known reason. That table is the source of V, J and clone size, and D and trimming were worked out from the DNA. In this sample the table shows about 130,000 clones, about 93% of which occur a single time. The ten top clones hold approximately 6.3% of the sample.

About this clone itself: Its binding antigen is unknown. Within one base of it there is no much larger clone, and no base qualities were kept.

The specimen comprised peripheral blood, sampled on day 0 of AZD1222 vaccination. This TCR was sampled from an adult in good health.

The CDR3 here reads CAISSSGVSSYEQYF. The DNA sequence is as follows: TGTGCCATCAGTTCTAGCGGGGTTAGCTCCTACGAGCAGTACTTC. In this chain, TRBV10-3 is recombined with TRBJ2-7; 9 central nucleotides agree with TRBD2. Per the germline V gene, ENHRY is the CDR1 and SYGVKD is the CDR2. Counted from cysteine to phenylalanine, this CDR3 has 15 amino acids. Only CDR3 DNA is held: 45 bases, read in frame from base 1. Ends trimmed: V by 5 bases, J by 0 bases; bases unmatched to a gene: 5.